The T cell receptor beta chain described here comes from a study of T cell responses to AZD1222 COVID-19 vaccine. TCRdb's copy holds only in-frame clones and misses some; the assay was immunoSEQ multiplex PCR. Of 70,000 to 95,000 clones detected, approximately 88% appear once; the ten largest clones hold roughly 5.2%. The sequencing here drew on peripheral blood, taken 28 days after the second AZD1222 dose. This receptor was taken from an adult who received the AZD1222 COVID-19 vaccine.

CDR3 nucleotide sequence: TGTGCCAGCAGCTTAGGAAGACAGGGGGATACGCAGTATTTT. Amino acids: CASSLGRQGDTQYF. J is TRBJ2-3 and V is TRBV7-8; 8 nucleotides agree with TRBD1. Germline V lookup: CDR1 SGHVS, CDR2 FQNEAQ. V shed 1 base, J shed 6 bases, and the junction held 3 bases outside the gene matches. The CDR3 is 14 residues long.